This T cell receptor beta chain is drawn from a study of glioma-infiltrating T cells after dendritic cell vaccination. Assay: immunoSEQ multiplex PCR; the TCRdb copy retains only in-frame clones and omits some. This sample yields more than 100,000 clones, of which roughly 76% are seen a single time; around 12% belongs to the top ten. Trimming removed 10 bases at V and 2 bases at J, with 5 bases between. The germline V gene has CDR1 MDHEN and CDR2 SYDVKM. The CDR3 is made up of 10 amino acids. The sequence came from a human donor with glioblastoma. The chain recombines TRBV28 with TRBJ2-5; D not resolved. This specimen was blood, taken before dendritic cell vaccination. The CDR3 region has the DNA TGTGCCACCGTACAAGAGACCCAGTACTTC. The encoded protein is CATVQETQYF.